This T cell receptor (beta chain) is from a study of PD-1 blockade in classical Hodgkin lymphoma (TCRdb year 2020). With regard to the full study: Nivolumab dosing was 3 mg/kg intravenously every 2 weeks, continuing until either disease progression or unacceptable toxicity. The study used CyTOF and TCR beta sequencing to define a peripheral blood immune signature of response to PD-1 blockade in classical Hodgkin lymphoma. Study-wide findings and limitations: Newly diagnosed patients were reported to have lower baseline TCR diversity than healthy donors, and relapsed/refractory patients were reported to have lower baseline TCR diversity still. The study was limited to a single clinical trial cohort, and causes of repertoire differences, possibly disease activity or prior therapy, remained undefined. Diversity was lower in patients who began nivolumab less than 1 year after ASCT, so these patients were left out of later analyses to avoid confounding by immune reconstitution. By C4D1, a significant rise was seen in CD4+ TCR diversity but not in CD8+ TCR diversity (p=0.0027 vs p=0.16), and the rise was most apparent among complete responders (p=0.02). Among trial patients, those achieving complete response had baseline diversity similar to that of newly diagnosed patients, while diversity was significantly lower in partial responders and progressors.

In regard to this clone: Its antigen remains undetermined. Nothing much larger sits one base from this clone, and base qualities are not available.

The junction shows trimming of 2 bases on V and 8 bases on J, plus 13 bases between the germline ends. There are 13 amino acids in the CDR3, from cysteine to phenylalanine inclusive. The DNA shown is the 39-base CDR3, in frame from base 1. Per the germline V gene, SGHRS is the CDR1 and YFSETQ is the CDR2. The Qiagen DNeasy kit was used to extract genomic DNA from unsorted PBMCs and from the negatively selected CD4+ and CD8+ fractions. Using primers that anneal to V and J segments, immunoSEQ multiplex PCR amplified the TCR beta CDR3 regions. A synthetic immune receptor repertoire was used to minimize amplification bias, and remaining bias was computationally removed after sequencing. As for how the authors treated the data: Custom Python scripts were used to quantify repertoire diversity as the Shannon entropy index. Unsorted, CD4+ and CD8+ repertoires were examined separately, except in combined analyses, for which CD4+ and CD8+ sequences were merged in silico. A clone was considered expanded if an increase in frequency of at least 2-fold after treatment relative to C1D1 was found, and a pseudocount of 0.5 was applied to clones undetected at baseline. Clones with 0 or 1 copy at C1D1 were defined as singleton clones, while clones with 2 or more copies were defined as non-singleton clones. Clones expanded in unsorted samples were annotated as CD4+, CD8+ or unknown by matching protein sequences in sorted samples from the same patient. Wilcoxon tests were applied to paired samples to test diversity changes from C1D1 to C4D1. Entries here come from immuneACCESS through TCRdb and include only in-frame sequences with V and J called. Some clones fail to appear in such tables; in the studies checked, an unresolved V gene covers under half of the shortfall, and the cause of the remainder is unknown. D and trimming were read from the DNA, whereas the V and J calls and clone size are those reported in that table. This sample holds under 80,000 clones; approximately 90% were observed only once. Jointly, the top ten make up roughly 8.7% of the sample.

The sample's time point label is to be understood as: cycle 4 day 1 (C4D1), after 6 weeks of nivolumab. Every trial patient had relapsed following autologous stem cell transplantation, and prior brentuximab vedotin exposure was what differed among cohorts A, B and C. The trial cohort was composed of about 60 patients with relapsed/refractory classical Hodgkin lymphoma, for whom complete response, partial response or progressive disease was recorded as best overall response. Single-agent nivolumab was administered to trial patients in the multi-cohort phase II CheckMate 205 trial. An independent review committee assessed best overall response by applying the 2007 International Working Group response criteria. PBMCs from the trial were collected at three points: immediately before nivolumab initiation (C1D1), and during therapy at cycle 2 day 1 and cycle 4 day 1. Peripheral blood was collected in 8 mL Vacutainer Cell Preparation Tubes, from which PBMCs were isolated by centrifugation and then cryopreserved.

The receptor was isolated from a human donor with classical Hodgkin lymphoma. This specimen was peripheral blood mononuclear cells (PBMCs), taken before the fourth cycle of nivolumab. The rearranged chain carries TRBV5-1 and TRBJ1-2, with TRBD1 tentatively as D gene (5 bases match). For the CDR3, the sequence is CASSLQVMGGYTF. The sequenced DNA is TGCGCCAGCAGCTTACAGGTCATGGGGGGCTACACCTTC. The CDR3, completed at both ends by the reference TRBV5-1 and TRBJ1-2 genes, gives the full variable domain KAGVTQTPRYLIKTRGQQVTLSCSPISGHRSVSWYQQTPGQGLQFLFEYFSETQRNKGNFPGRFSGRQFSNSRSEMNVSTLELGDSALYLCASSLQVMGGYTFGSGTRLTVV.